The 18 T cell receptor beta chains presented below share a single source sample, sequenced in a study of OX40 agonist ivuxolimab in advanced cancers. This table comes from immunoSEQ multiplex PCR, and its TCRdb copy is limited to in-frame clones, with some not included. The sample yields tens of thousands of clones, 85% to 95% seen once. The material sequenced was CD4+ or CD8+ T cells sorted from blood, taken in a trial of the OX40 agonist ivuxolimab. The receptors were sampled from an adult with an advanced solid tumor such as melanoma, head and neck, liver or kidney cancer.

V gene TRBV5-1 combines with J gene TRBJ2-1; TRBD1 agrees at 10 bases. CDR3 length equals 15 residues. Trimming removed 9 bases from V and 3 bases from J; junction bases left unmatched: 9. Germline V gene lookup returns CDR1 SGHRS and CDR2 YFSETQ. This CDR3 reads CATKSDRGNYNEQFF. The DNA for the CDR3 is TGCGCCACCAAATCGGACAGGGGGAACTACAATGAGCAGTTCTTC.

The chain recombines TRBV11-3 with TRBJ2-1; D not certain. This CDR3 region has 17 residues. V lost 0 bases and J 0 bases, leaving 12 bases between the germline ends. The germline gives CDR1 SGHNT, CDR2 YENEEA. CDR3 sequence: CASSLESRWSSYNEQFF. The CDR3 bases are TGTGCCAGCAGCTTAGAATCTAGGTGGAGCTCCTACAATGAGCAGTTCTTC.

The chain is built from TRBV27 and TRBJ1-5; D ambiguous. Between the trimmed V and J ends, which lost 2 bases and 3 bases, there was a span of 5 bases. There are 13 residues in the CDR3. Germline assignment: CDR1 MNHEY and CDR2 SMNVEV (reference sequence). As DNA, the CDR3 is TGTGCCAGCAGTTTAGCCGTCAATCAGCCCCAGCATTTT. As protein: CASSLAVNQPQHF.

The chain recombines TRBV2 with TRBJ1-4; D is ambiguous. Deletions cut 2 bases from V and 8 bases from J, with 9 bases between. The length of the CDR3 is 13 residues. The germline V gene encodes CDR1 SNHLY and CDR2 FYNNEI. CDR3 in amino acids: CASSESSREKLFF. For the CDR3, the DNA is TGTGCCAGCAGTGAATCGTCGAGAGAAAAACTGTTTTTT. Full variable domain (missing parts from reference TRBV2 and TRBJ1-4): EPEVTQTPSHQVTQMGQEVILRCVPISNHLYFYWYRQILGQKVEFLVSFYNNEISEKSEIFDDQFSVERPDGSNFTLKIRSTKLEDSAMYFCASSESSREKLFFGSGTQLSVL.

This sequence joins TRBV5-5 and TRBJ2-3, with a weak D call TRBD2 (5 bases). In germline, CDR1 is SGHKS, CDR2 YYEKEE (reference sequence). CDR3 length: 14 residues. V lost 1 base and J lost 4, with 10 bases in between. The CDR3, as DNA: TGTGCCAGCAGCTTGAGCCACGGGGCAGATACGCAGTATTTT. This translates into CASSLSHGADTQYF. Using reference TRBV5-5 and TRBJ2-3 for the parts outside the CDR3, the full variable domain is DAGVTQSPTHLIKTRGQQVTLRCSPISGHKSVSWYQQVLGQGPQFIFQYYEKEERGRGNFPDRFSARQFPNYSSELNVNALLLGDSALYLCASSLSHGADTQYFGPGTRLTVL.

The V and J genes are TRBV4-1 and TRBJ2-7, with D possibly TRBD1 on 6 matching bases. CDR3 size: 17 residues. The germline V gene has CDR1 MGHRA and CDR2 YSYEKL. V was pared by 1 base and J by 0 bases, with 16 bases between. The CDR3, as DNA: TGCGCCAGCAGCCAAGGGTGGACAGCCTCCAGCTCCTACGAGCAGTACTTC. Translated: CASSQGWTASSSYEQYF.

The chain couples TRBV9 to TRBJ2-7; the match to TRBD1 covers 11 bases. Germline V gene lookup returns CDR1 SGDLS and CDR2 YYNGEE. With 2 bases clipped from V and 2 bases from J, the junction kept 3 bases outside the gene matches. This CDR3 comprises 15 residues. Here the CDR3 DNA reads TGTGCCAGCAGCGTCGGGACAGGGGGGACCTACGAGCAGTACTTC. Translation gives CASSVGTGGTYEQYF.

V is TRBV27 and J is TRBJ1-1, with a weak D call TRBD1 (6 bases). Trimming took 4 bases from V and 1 from J, leaving 7 bases between them. There are 13 residues in the CDR3. Per the germline V gene, CDR1 is MNHEY and CDR2 is SMNVEV (reference sequence). CDR3 bases: TGTGCCAGCAGTTGGGGACAGAACACTGAAGCTTTCTTT. The encoded protein is CASSWGQNTEAFF.

The chain links TRBV2 to TRBJ2-7; 10 bases are shared with TRBD2. CDR3 length: 16 amino acids. Looked up from germline, CDR1 is SNHLY and CDR2 is FYNNEI. Trimming took 6 bases from V and 3 from J; bases not matched to a gene: 11. The CDR3 spells CASSSRGASGSYEQYF. The CDR3, as DNA: TGTGCCAGCAGCTCACGGGGGGCTAGCGGGAGCTACGAGCAGTACTTC.

As regards this clone: The junction does not match germline at one end; this may be a read error. The chain carries TRBV6-5 and TRBJ1-1; possible D gene TRBD1, 5 bases. There are 13 residues in the CDR3. From germline, CDR1 is MNHEY and CDR2 SVGAGI. CDR3 amino acids: CATSYQGNTEAFF. In DNA form, the CDR3 reads TGTGCCACCAGTTACCAGGGGAACACTGAAGCTTTCTTT.

This clone was detected once. The chain combines TRBV29-1 with TRBJ2-1, with TRBD1 matching over 8 bases. The CDR3 spans 13 residues. V dropped 8 bases and J dropped 1; count of bases not matched to a gene: 4. Germline CDR1 reads SQVTM; CDR2 reads ANQGSEA. CDR3 in DNA: TGCAGCATAGGACAGGGTTCCTACAATGAGCAGTTCTTC. The encoded protein is CSIGQGSYNEQFF.

The chain has TRBV7-9 and TRBJ1-1; D not certain. V shed 3 bases and J shed 11 bases, with 10 bases lying between them. CDR1 is SEHNR, CDR2 FQNEAQ, per germline (reference sequence). The CDR3 consists of 11 residues. This CDR3 is CASSFGPGAFF. The CDR3 DNA reads TGTGCCAGCAGCTTCGGACCTGGGGCTTTCTTT.

The V gene is TRBV7-9, the J gene TRBJ2-7; TRBD1 aligns across 9 bases. The ends lost 5 bases at V and 5 bases at J; junction bases unmatched: 4. The CDR3 totals 13 residues. CDR1 is SEHNR, CDR2 FQNEAQ, per germline (reference sequence). The CDR3 nucleotides are TGTGCCAGCAGCGGTACAGGGGGCCACGAGCAGTACTTC. It encodes CASSGTGGHEQYF.

The genes are TRBV9 and TRBJ1-2; D is perhaps TRBD1 (6 bases). Germline V gene lookup returns CDR1 SGDLS and CDR2 YYNGEE. The CDR3 spans 13 residues. Trimming pared 4 bases from V and 4 bases from J, leaving 11 bases between. Here the CDR3 DNA reads TGTGCCAGCAGCCCGCAGGGGACCTATGGCTACACCTTC. Its translation is CASSPQGTYGYTF.

The chain is built from TRBV27 and TRBJ2-5; D may be TRBD2 (6 bases). There are 14 residues in the CDR3. The V end lost 6 bases, the J end lost 5 bases, and 16 bases lay between the germline ends. Germline V gene sequence: CDR1 MNHEY, CDR2 SMNVEV (reference sequence). CDR3 sequence (DNA): TGTGCCAGCAGAGTGGCGGGAATATTCGAGACCCAGTACTTC. Translation: CASRVAGIFETQYF.

The V gene is TRBV7-9, the J gene TRBJ1-3; D is ambiguous. The CDR3 is 16 residues long. V was cut by 5 bases and J by 2 bases, with 16 bases left in between. The germline V gene encodes CDR1 SEHNR and CDR2 FQNEAQ (reference sequence). DNA for the CDR3: TGTGCCAGCAGCGAAGGGTGGGCACCCCCTGGAAACACCATATATTTT. This gives the protein CASSEGWAPPGNTIYF.

V is TRBV29-1 and J is TRBJ2-1, with TRBD1 as a possible D gene (6 bases). Trimming took off 7 bases at V and 4 bases at J, with 20 bases between the two ends. The CDR3 is 15 residues long. Germline V CDR1 and CDR2: SQVTM, ANQGSEA. This CDR3 reads CSALGAIVIYNEQFF. CDR3 sequence (DNA): TGCAGCGCTTTGGGGGCCATTGTAATTTACAATGAGCAGTTCTTC.

V and J are TRBV27 and TRBJ1-5, with D uncertain. Trimming took off 4 bases at V and 0 bases at J, with 16 bases between the two ends. Germline values: CDR1 MNHEY, CDR2 SMNVEV (reference sequence). The CDR3 contains 17 residues. CDR3 region: CASSSSRTEYSNQPQHF. The CDR3 DNA reads as TGTGCCAGCAGTTCCAGCCGGACCGAATATAGCAATCAGCCCCAGCATTTT.